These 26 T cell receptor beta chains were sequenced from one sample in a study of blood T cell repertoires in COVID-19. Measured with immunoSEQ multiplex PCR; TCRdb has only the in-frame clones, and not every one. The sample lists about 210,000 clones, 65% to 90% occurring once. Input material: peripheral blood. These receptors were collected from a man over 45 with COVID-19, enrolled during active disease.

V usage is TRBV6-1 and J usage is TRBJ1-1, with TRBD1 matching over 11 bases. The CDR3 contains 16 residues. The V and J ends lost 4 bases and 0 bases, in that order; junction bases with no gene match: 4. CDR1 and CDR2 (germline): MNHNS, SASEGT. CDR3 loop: CASSAGTGGMNTEAFF. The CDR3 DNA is TGTGCCAGCAGTGCCGGGACAGGGGGGATGAACACTGAAGCTTTCTTT.

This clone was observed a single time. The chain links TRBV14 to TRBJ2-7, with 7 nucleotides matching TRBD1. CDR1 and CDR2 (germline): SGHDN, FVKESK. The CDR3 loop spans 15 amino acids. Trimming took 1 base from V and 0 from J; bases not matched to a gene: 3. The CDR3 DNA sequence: TGTGCCAGCAGCCAAGTCGGACAGGCCTCCTACGAGCAGTACTTC. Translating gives CASSQVGQASYEQYF. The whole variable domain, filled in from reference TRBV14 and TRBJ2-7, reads EAGVTQFPSHSVIEKGQTVTLRCDPISGHDNLYWYRRVMGKEIKFLLHFVKESKQDESGMPNNRFLAERTGGTYSTLKVQPAELEDSGVYFCASSQVGQASYEQYFGPGTRLTVT.

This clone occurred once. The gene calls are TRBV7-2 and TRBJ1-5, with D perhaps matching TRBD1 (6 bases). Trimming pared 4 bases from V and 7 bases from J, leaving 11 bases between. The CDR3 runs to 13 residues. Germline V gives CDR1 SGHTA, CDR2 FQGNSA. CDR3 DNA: TGTGCCAGCAGCTATCGGGGACAACAGCCCCAGCATTTT. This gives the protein CASSYRGQQPQHF.

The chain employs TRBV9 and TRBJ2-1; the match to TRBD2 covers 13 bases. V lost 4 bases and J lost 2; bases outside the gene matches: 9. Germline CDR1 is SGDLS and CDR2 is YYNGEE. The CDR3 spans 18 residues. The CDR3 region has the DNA TGTGCCAGCAGCTCAGCGACTGGACTAGCGGGGGCCTACAATGAGCAGTTCTTC. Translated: CASSSATGLAGAYNEQFF. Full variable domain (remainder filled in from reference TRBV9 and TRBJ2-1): DSGVTQTPKHLITATGQRVTLRCSPRSGDLSVYWYQQSLDQGLQFLIQYYNGEERAKGNILERFSAQQFPDLHSELNLSSLELGDSALYFCASSSATGLAGAYNEQFFGPGTRLTVL.

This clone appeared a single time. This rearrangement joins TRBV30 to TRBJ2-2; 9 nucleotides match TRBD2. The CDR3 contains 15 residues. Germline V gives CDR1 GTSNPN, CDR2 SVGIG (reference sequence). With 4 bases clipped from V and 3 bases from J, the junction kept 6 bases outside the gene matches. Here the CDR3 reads CAWKVAGEYTGELFF. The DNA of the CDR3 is TGTGCCTGGAAAGTAGCGGGGGAGTACACCGGGGAGCTGTTTTTT.

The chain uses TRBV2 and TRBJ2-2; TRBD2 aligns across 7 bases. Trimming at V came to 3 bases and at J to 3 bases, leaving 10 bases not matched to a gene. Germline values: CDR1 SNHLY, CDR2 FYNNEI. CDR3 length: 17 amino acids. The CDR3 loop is CASSEDYGGVDTGELFF. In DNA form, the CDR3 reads TGTGCCAGCAGTGAGGACTATGGGGGGGTGGACACCGGGGAGCTGTTTTTT.

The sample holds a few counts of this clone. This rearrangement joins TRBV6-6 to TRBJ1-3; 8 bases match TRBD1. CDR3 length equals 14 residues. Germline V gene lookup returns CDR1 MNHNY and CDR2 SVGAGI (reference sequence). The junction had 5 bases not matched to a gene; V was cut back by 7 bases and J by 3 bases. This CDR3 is CASNTGQGGNTIYF. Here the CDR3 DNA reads TGTGCCAGCAACACCGGACAGGGTGGAAACACCATATATTTT.

CDR3 nucleotides: TGCGCCAGCAGCTTGGGGGAGCGGGGGGCCAGCCAAGAGACCCAGTACTTC. Protein product: CASSLGERGASQETQYF. The chain links TRBV5-1 to TRBJ2-5; TRBD2 agrees at 9 bases. Unmatched junction bases numbered 7, after V lost 0 bases and J lost 1 base. This CDR3 contains 17 residues. CDR1 and CDR2 (germline): SGHRS, YFSETQ.

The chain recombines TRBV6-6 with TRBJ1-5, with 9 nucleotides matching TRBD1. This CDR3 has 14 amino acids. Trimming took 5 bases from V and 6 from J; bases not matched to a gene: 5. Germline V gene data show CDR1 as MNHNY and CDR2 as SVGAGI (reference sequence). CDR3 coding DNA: TGTGCCAGCAGTACCCGGACAGGGGTTCAGCCCCAGCATTTT. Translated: CASSTRTGVQPQHF.

The CDR3 protein is CASRSQGQINEKLFF. CDR3 coding DNA: TGCGCCAGCAGGTCCCAGGGGCAGATAAATGAAAAACTGTTTTTT. The genes are TRBV5-1 and TRBJ1-4; a weak D match, TRBD1 (6 bases). Trimming took 5 bases from V and 5 from J, leaving 16 bases between them. Germline V gene lookup returns CDR1 SGHRS and CDR2 YFSETQ. CDR3 length: 15 residues.

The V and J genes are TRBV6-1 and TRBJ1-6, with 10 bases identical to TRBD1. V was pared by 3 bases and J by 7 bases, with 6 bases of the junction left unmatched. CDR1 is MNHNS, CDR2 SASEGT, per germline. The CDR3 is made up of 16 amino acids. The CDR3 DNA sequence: TGTGCCAGCAGTGAGACAGGGGGCCAAGGGAATTCACCCCTCCACTTT. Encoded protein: CASSETGGQGNSPLHF.

Here the CDR3 DNA reads TGCGCCAGCAGCCCGGGGGGGACTAGAGATACGCAGTATTTT. This encodes CASSPGGTRDTQYF. V is TRBV5-1 and J is TRBJ2-3; TRBD2 matches at 8 bases. V dropped 4 bases and J dropped 5; count of bases not matched to a gene: 6. The CDR3 length is 14 residues. Germline V gene lookup returns CDR1 SGHRS and CDR2 YFSETQ.

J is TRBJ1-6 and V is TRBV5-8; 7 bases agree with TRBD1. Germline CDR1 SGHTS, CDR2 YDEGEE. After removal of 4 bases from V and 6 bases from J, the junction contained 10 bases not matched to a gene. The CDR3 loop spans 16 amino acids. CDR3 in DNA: TGTGCCAGCAGCCACCGACAGGGCCTTTTTAATTCACCCCTCCACTTT. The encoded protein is CASSHRQGLFNSPLHF.

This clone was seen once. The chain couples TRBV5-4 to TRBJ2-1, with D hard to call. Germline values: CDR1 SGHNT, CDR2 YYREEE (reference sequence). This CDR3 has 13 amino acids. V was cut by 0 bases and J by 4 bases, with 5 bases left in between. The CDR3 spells CASSLDTYNEQFF. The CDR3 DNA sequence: TGTGCCAGCAGCTTGGACACATACAATGAGCAGTTCTTC.

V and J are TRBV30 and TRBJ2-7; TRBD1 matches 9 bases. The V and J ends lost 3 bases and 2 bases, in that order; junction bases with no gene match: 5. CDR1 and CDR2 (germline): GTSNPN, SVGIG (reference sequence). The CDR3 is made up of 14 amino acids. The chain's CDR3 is CAWRQQGAAYEQYF. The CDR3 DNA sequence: TGTGCCTGGAGACAACAGGGGGCGGCCTACGAGCAGTACTTC.

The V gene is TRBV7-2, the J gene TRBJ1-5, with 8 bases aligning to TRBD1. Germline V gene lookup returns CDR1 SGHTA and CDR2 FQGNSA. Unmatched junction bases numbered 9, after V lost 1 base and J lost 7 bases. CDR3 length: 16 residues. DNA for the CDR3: TGTGCCAGCAGCTTAGTACCGGGACAGGCCGACCAGCCCCAGCATTTT. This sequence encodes CASSLVPGQADQPQHF.

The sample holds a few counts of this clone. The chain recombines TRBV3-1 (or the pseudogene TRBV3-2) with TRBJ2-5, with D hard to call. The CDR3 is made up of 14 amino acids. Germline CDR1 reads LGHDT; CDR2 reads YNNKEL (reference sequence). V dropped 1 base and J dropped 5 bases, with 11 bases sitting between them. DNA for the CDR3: TGTGCCAGCAGCCAAGCGAGTGGTTCGGAGACCCAGTACTTC. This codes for CASSQASGSETQYF.

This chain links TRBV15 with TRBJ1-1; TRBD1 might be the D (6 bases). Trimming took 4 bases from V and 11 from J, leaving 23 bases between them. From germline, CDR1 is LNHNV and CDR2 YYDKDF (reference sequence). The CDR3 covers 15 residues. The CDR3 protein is CATSKYNPQGWTAFF. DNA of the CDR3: TGTGCCACCAGCAAATATAACCCACAGGGCTGGACGGCTTTCTTT.

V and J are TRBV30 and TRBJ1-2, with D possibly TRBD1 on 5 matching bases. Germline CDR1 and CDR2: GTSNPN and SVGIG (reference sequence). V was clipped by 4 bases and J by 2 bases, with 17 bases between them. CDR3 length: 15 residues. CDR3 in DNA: TGTGCCTGGACATCCGGAGGAGGGGAGAACTATGGCTACACCTTC. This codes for CAWTSGGGENYGYTF.

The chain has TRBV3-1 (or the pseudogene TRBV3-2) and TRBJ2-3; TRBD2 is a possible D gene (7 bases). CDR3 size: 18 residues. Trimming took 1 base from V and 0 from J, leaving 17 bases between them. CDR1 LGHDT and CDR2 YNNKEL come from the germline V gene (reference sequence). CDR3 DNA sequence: TGTGCCAGCAGCCAAGTTCTGGGGGGGCTGGTTAGCACAGATACGCAGTATTTT. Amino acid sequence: CASSQVLGGLVSTDTQYF.

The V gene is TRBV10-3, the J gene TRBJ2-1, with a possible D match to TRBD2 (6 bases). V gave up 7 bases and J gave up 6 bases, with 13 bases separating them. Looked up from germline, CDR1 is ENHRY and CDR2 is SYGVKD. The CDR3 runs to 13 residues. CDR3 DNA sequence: TGTGCCATCACTAGGGGACTCCTCAATGAGCAGTTCTTC. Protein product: CAITRGLLNEQFF.

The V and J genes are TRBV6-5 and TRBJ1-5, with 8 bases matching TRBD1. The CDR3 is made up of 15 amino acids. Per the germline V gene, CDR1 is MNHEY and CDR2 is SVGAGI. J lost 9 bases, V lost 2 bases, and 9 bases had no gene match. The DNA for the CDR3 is TGTGCCAGCAGTTACACGACAGGGGAGGGCCGGCCCCAGCATTTT. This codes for CASSYTTGEGRPQHF.

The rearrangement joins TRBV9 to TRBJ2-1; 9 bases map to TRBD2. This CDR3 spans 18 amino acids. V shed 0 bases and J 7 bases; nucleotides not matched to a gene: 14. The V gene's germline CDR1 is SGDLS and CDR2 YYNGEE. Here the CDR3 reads CASSVGPGMAGGQNEQFF. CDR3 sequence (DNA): TGTGCCAGCAGCGTAGGCCCTGGGATGGCGGGGGGGCAGAATGAGCAGTTCTTC.

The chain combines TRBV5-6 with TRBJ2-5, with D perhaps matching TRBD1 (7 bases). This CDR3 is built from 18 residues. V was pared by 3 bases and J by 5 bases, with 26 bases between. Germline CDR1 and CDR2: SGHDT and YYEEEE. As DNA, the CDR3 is TGTGCCAGCAGCTACAGTTCGACAGGGCTAGGAGGGTTGGAGACCCAGTACTTC. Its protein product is CASSYSSTGLGGLETQYF.

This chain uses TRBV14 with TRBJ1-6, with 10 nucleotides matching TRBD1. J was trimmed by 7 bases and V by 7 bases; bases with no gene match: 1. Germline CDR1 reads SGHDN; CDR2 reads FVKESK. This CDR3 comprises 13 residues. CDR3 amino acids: CASKGQGNSPLHF. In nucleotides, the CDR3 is TGTGCCAGCAAGGGACAGGGGAATTCACCCCTCCACTTT.

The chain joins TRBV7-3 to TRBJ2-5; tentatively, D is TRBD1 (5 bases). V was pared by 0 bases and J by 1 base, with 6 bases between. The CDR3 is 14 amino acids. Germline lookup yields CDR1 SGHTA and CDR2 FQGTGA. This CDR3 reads CASSLTGPQETQYF. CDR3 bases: TGTGCCAGCAGCTTAACGGGGCCCCAAGAGACCCAGTACTTC.